A selection of T cell receptor beta chains follows, all from one sample in a study of T-cell memory formation after mild COVID-19. TCRdb independently ran MiXCR on the 5' RACE reads; one entry per CDR3 protein. Of about 540,000 distinct CDR3 sequences listed, roughly 21% were seen once; the top ten hold approximately 12%. What was sequenced was PBMCs or a T cell subset sorted from them (not recorded which). The receptors derive from an adult woman who had mild COVID-19 (a few samples of this study predate the infection). Cell type and time point are not known. CDR3s include the opening cysteine and the closing phenylalanine or tryptophan. Each record gives: V gene, clone size, J gene, D gene, CDR3 protein, CDR3 DNA. D genes are given only for firm matches. Size values are once, few and many counts, or a class for expanded clones, and some rows have none.

TRBV7-6,NA,TRBJ2-4,NA,CASSPEIGLNIQYF,TGTGCCAGCAGCCCCGAGATCGGGCTAAACATTCAGTACTTC
TRBV7-9,few,TRBJ2-3,TRBD2,CASSSTTGGAVADTQYF,TGTGCCAGCAGCTCCACAACCGGGGGGGCCGTGGCAGATACGCAGTATTTT
TRBV7-9,few,TRBJ1-5,NA,CASSSAGGQPQHF,TGTGCCAGCAGCTCCGCGGGCGGGCAGCCCCAGCATTTT
TRBV7-2,few,TRBJ2-1,TRBD1,CASSSDRLSSYNEQFF,TGTGCCAGCAGCTCGGACAGGTTAAGCTCCTACAATGAGCAGTTCTTC
TRBV11-1,NA,TRBJ2-7,TRBD2,CASSFSGDSYEQYF,TGTGCCAGCAGCTTTAGCGGGGACTCCTACGAGCAGTACTTC
TRBV5-1,many,TRBJ2-1,NA,CASRLTNEQFF,TGCGCCAGCAGGCTTACCAATGAGCAGTTCTTC
TRBV5-1,NA,TRBJ1-2,NA,CASAPNPNYGYTF,TGCGCCAGCGCTCCGAACCCTAACTATGGCTACACCTTC
TRBV5-5,many,TRBJ1-6,NA,CASSPDQHRSPLHF,TGTGCCAGCAGCCCGGACCAACACCGGTCACCCCTCCACTTT
TRBV6-1,few,TRBJ2-1,TRBD2,CASEAGVYNEQFF,TGTGCCAGCGAAGCGGGAGTCTACAATGAGCAGTTCTTC
TRBV7-2,NA,TRBJ1-6,TRBD1,CASSLVLVSGGSPLHF,TGTGCCAGCAGCTTAGTTTTGGTTTCAGGGGGATCACCCCTCCACTTT
TRBV19,NA,TRBJ1-2,NA,CASSIGWTVYGYTF,TGTGCCAGTAGTATAGGCTGGACAGTCTATGGCTACACCTTC
TRBV12-3/TRBV12-4,NA,TRBJ2-1,TRBD1,CASSISGTEGYNEQFF,TGTGCCAGCAGTATCTCCGGGACAGAAGGGTACAATGAGCAGTTCTTC
TRBV20-1,NA,TRBJ2-1,NA,CSAPQRDTSYNEQFF,TGCAGTGCCCCCCAGCGGGACACCTCCTACAATGAGCAGTTCTTC
TRBV6-2/TRBV6-3,NA,TRBJ2-7,TRBD1,CASSRRDRLSYEQYF,TGTGCCAGCAGTCGCCGGGACAGGCTTTCCTACGAGCAGTACTTC
TRBV5-4,NA,TRBJ2-5,NA,CASSLSKPEETQYF,TGTGCCAGCAGCTTGAGTAAACCGGAAGAGACCCAGTACTTC
TRBV5-1,NA,TRBJ1-2,NA,CASSFEGYGYTF,TGCGCCAGCAGCTTTGAGGGCTATGGCTACACCTTC
TRBV14,NA,TRBJ2-7,NA,CASSSAMGAHSYEQYF,TGTGCCAGCAGCTCTGCAATGGGGGCCCACTCCTACGAGCAGTACTTC
TRBV7-2,many,TRBJ2-7,TRBD1,CASSLPGQGSYEQYF,TGTGCCAGCAGCTTACCGGGACAGGGATCCTACGAGCAGTACTTC
TRBV18,NA,TRBJ1-4,NA,CASSRTSSEKLFF,TGTGCCAGCTCCCGGACCTCTAGTGAAAAACTGTTTTTT
TRBV7-9,NA,TRBJ2-5,NA,CASSTSVPGPQETQYF,TGTGCCAGCAGCACTAGTGTTCCGGGACCCCAAGAGACCCAGTACTTC
TRBV4-1,NA,TRBJ1-1,TRBD1,CASSRQQGGNAEAFF,TGCGCCAGCAGCCGCCAACAGGGGGGCAACGCTGAAGCTTTCTTT
TRBV18,few,TRBJ1-5,TRBD1,CASSRLSGGSNQPQHF,TGTGCCAGCTCACGCCTCTCAGGGGGTAGCAATCAGCCCCAGCATTTT
TRBV9,NA,TRBJ1-1,NA,CASSETQTPTEAFF,TGTGCCAGCAGCGAGACCCAGACACCCACTGAAGCTTTCTTT
TRBV6-2/TRBV6-3,NA,TRBJ2-2,NA,CASSYRDLNTGELFF,TGTGCCAGCAGTTACAGGGACCTGAACACCGGGGAGCTGTTTTTT
TRBV30,NA,TRBJ1-6,TRBD1,CAWSDRGRSYNSPLHF,TGTGCCTGGAGTGACAGGGGGAGATCCTATAATTCACCCCTCCACTTT
TRBV12-3/TRBV12-4,few,TRBJ2-5,TRBD1,CASSPGTGIGETQYF,TGTGCCAGCAGTCCCGGGACAGGGATCGGAGAGACCCAGTACTTC
TRBV6-2/TRBV6-3,few,TRBJ2-1,NA,CASRMPQDYNEQFF,TGTGCCAGCCGGATGCCGCAGGACTACAATGAGCAGTTCTTC
TRBV3-1,few,TRBJ1-2,TRBD1,CASSPWTGRNGYTF,TGTGCCAGCAGCCCGTGGACAGGGCGCAATGGCTACACCTTC
TRBV12-3/TRBV12-4,few,TRBJ2-3,TRBD2,CASSQLAGDADTQYF,TGTGCCAGCAGTCAACTAGCGGGAGATGCAGATACGCAGTATTTT
TRBV29-1,few,TRBJ1-1,TRBD1,CSVEIPGQGTEAFF,TGCAGCGTTGAAATCCCGGGACAGGGCACTGAAGCTTTCTTT
TRBV30,NA,TRBJ1-1,NA,CAWSVGGSGTEAFF,TGTGCCTGGAGTGTGGGGGGGTCGGGCACTGAAGCTTTCTTT
TRBV7-9,NA,TRBJ2-1,NA,CASSQANVYNGEQFF,TGTGCCAGCAGCCAGGCCAATGTCTATAACGGTGAGCAGTTCTTC
TRBV6-6,NA,TRBJ2-3,NA,CASSYDSFTDTQYF,TGTGCCAGCAGTTACGACAGCTTCACAGATACGCAGTATTTT
TRBV24-1,NA,TRBJ2-1,TRBD2,CATSDAGAGRTYNEQFF,TGTGCCACCAGTGATGCTGGAGCGGGGCGAACCTACAATGAGCAGTTCTTC
TRBV3-1,NA,TRBJ2-2,NA,CASSQDYPGAFTGELFF,TGTGCCAGCAGCCAAGATTATCCGGGGGCCTTCACCGGGGAGCTGTTTTTT
TRBV12-3/TRBV12-4,NA,TRBJ2-2,NA,CASTFSGLNTGELFF,TGTGCCAGCACCTTCTCAGGGCTGAACACCGGGGAGCTGTTTTTT
TRBV10-3,few,TRBJ2-5,TRBD2,CAISDASGGVGETQYF,TGTGCCATCAGTGACGCTAGCGGGGGGGTTGGAGAGACCCAGTACTTC
TRBV14,few,TRBJ1-1,NA,CASSHRRGGVGTEAFF,TGTGCCAGCAGCCACCGCCGTGGGGGGGTCGGCACTGAAGCTTTCTTT
TRBV18,NA,TRBJ1-5,TRBD1,CASSEGAQPQHF,TGTGCCAGCTCCGAGGGGGCTCAGCCCCAGCATTTT
TRBV20-1,NA,TRBJ2-1,NA,CSARRVSSYNEQFF,TGCAGTGCTAGACGGGTGAGCTCCTACAATGAGCAGTTCTTC
TRBV9,NA,TRBJ2-1,NA,CASSVEVVTEQFF,TGTGCCAGCAGCGTAGAGGTGGTTACTGAGCAGTTCTTC
TRBV4-1,few,TRBJ2-7,TRBD1,CASSQESPGQGSYEQYF,TGCGCCAGCAGCCAAGAATCTCCCGGACAGGGGTCATACGAGCAGTACTTC
TRBV3-1,once,TRBJ2-3,NA,CASSQPDLTTDTQYF,TGTGCCAGCAGCCAACCCGACTTAACCACAGATACGCAGTATTTT
TRBV20-1,many,TRBJ2-5,NA,CSAREVLQETQYF,TGCAGTGCTAGGGAGGTACTCCAAGAGACCCAGTACTTC
TRBV4-3,few,TRBJ2-4,NA,CASSLFRELAKNIQYF,TGCGCCAGCAGCCTATTCAGAGAGCTAGCCAAAAACATTCAGTACTTC